This entry features one TCR beta chain sequence. The clone's antigen remains unknown. No much larger clone exists at a distance of one base, and base qualities are not known. Distinct nucleotide sequences in the sample also encode this CDR3. From the cysteine up to the phenylalanine, the CDR3 has a length of 15 residues. The read is trimmed to its CDR3 DNA, 45 bases read in frame from base 1. The germline ends are 12 bases apart after V is trimmed by 0 bases and J by 4 bases. Per the germline V gene, MGHRA is the CDR1 and YSYEKL is the CDR2. The sample belongs to a study of beta chain features in type 1 diabetes (dated by TCRdb to the late 2010s). Study-wide context: Patients and healthy donors did not differ in mean age, gender distribution, total cell number or subset yield. Across all samples, roughly 110,000,000 sorted cells were examined, and cell number per subset correlated strongly with RNA yield. In the study, TCRB repertoires of sorted circulating CD4+ T cell subsets from recently diagnosed type 1 diabetes patients were compared with those of matched healthy donors. Whereas all 28 donors provided naive and central memory subsets, regulatory and stem cell-like memory subsets were isolated from just 8 patients and roughly eight healthy donors. Here is what the overall study found, with its caveats: Naive, central memory and regulatory TCRB repertoires appeared more similar among patients than among healthy donors. Sequencing cDNA rather than genomic DNA could over-represent highly expressing activated cells, although activation and CD3 levels did not differ between groups. Only small numbers of individuals were included in the HLA sub-analyses, which left unresolved whether HLA type had any influence on TCRB rearrangement. At VDJ recombination sites, type 1 diabetes patients had fewer insertions and more deleted nucleotides, which implies abnormalities in thymic rearrangement. Type 1 diabetes patients showed a moderate but significant shortening of TCRB CDR3 length in all four CD4+ subsets. Shorter templates might have been favored by PCR, but patient and control samples were amplified and corrected together, so both groups would have been affected equally by any skew.

The entire amount of isolated RNA was reverse transcribed using the High Capacity cDNA Reverse Transcription Kit, so the sequenced TCRB transcripts were expressed ones. Deep immunoSEQ sequencing was applied to naive, central memory and regulatory T cell samples, giving an average of around 4 million total reads per sample. Sorted cells were lysed in RLT buffer, and RNA was extracted using DNase-treated RNeasy Micro or Mini kits according to cell number. Each cell subset was processed separately to prevent cross-contamination, with patient and healthy donor samples processed together. TCRB sequences were amplified from cDNA with the immunoSEQ multiplex PCR, producing 87-bp fragments spanning the CDR3 region. The amplicons were sequenced using the Illumina HiSeq platform. On the study's bioinformatics: PCR bias was corrected computationally using synthetic template baselines, and reads within Hamming distance 2 were collapsed, with unmergeable singletons discarded. Reads were aligned against IMGT to assign V, D and J genes, CDR3 length and insertions or deletions at six rearrangement sites. Clonotype counts were normalized to sorted cell number within each subset before computing true diversity and Gini coefficients with the tcR R package. Repertoire sharing was quantified using the overlap coefficient calculated on TCRB nucleotide sequences. As stored in TCRdb, this immuneACCESS dataset retains in-frame rearrangements with V and J assigned. A fraction of the clones does not appear; measured against another copy, unresolved V genes explain less than half of the discrepancy, and the remainder lacks a known reason. That table supplies the V and J calls and clone size; D and trimming were determined from the DNA. Present in this sample are roughly 150,000 clones, roughly 9% of which were seen just once. The leading ten clones occupy under 0.85% of the sample.

Each donor gave one peripheral blood draw, around 100 mL on average, collected into heparinised tubes. A BD FACSAria II was used to sort naive, central memory, regulatory and stem cell-like memory CD4+ T cells with a panel that included CD45RO, CCR7, CD25, CD127, CD95 and CD27. Purity was above 98% for every sorted population. PBMCs were separated immediately by Lymphoprep density gradient centrifugation and were stained directly, without being cultured. So that batch effects would be minimized, each experiment stained and sorted samples in pairs, pairing one healthy donor with one patient. The origin of this receptor is a woman younger than 45 with type 1 diabetes. Source material: central memory CD4+ T cells from blood. Recombination linked TRBV4-1 to TRBJ1-2; no confident D gene assignment can be made. The CDR3 protein is CASSQEGGLGYGYTF. The nucleotides read TGCGCCAGCAGCCAAGAGGGAGGGTTGGGCTATGGCTACACCTTC.